This TCR beta chain was recorded in a study of blood T cell repertoires in COVID-19. Study-wide background: Samples representing acute and convalescent COVID-19 were sourced from the United States, Italy and Spain. The analysed material was cDNA or gDNA that came from T cells, B-cell-depleted T cells, or PBMCs.

Authors' data handling: Scientists estimated how many nucleated cells there were by amplifying reference gene primers. Some clones are missing from TCRdb's copy, which holds only in-frame ones; the method was immunoSEQ multiplex PCR. Clonal size and the V and J genes are those of that table, whereas D and trimming came from the DNA. This sample carries about 250,000 clones, more than 75% of them seen once, and the ten largest clones take 0.99%. In its sample, this clone was seen a few times. This CDR3 spans 15 amino acids. V was cut by 0 bases and J by 7 bases, with 18 bases left in between. Germline V gene data show CDR1 as GTSNPN and CDR2 as SVGIG (reference sequence).

The chain has TRBV30 and TRBJ1-2; perhaps TRBD1 as D (5 bases). The TCR sequence derives from a woman between 35 and 50 years old who had recovered from COVID-19. The sequencing sample was made of peripheral blood. As DNA, the CDR3 is TGTGCCTGGAGTGTCGGGCCAGGCCAGGGTCGTGGCTACACCTTC. Its protein is CAWSVGPGQGRGYTF.